This entry concerns a single T cell receptor beta chain. Its cognate antigen is unknown. The protocol was immunoSEQ multiplex PCR, while the TCRdb copy is restricted to in-frame clones and leaves out a portion. Here the sample spans around 83,000 clones, 88% being singletons. This entry comes from a study of OX40 agonist ivuxolimab in advanced cancers. In the study overall: Partial responses were achieved by three patients, of whom one had hepatocellular carcinoma and two had cutaneous melanoma.

On cycle 4 day 1 and cycle 7 day 1, as well as at baseline, blood was sampled. Study results and caveats: There was clonal expansion of CD4+ and CD8+ blood T cells by week 6 at 0.1 to 3.0 mg/kg. On average, a greater number of expanded clones characterised CD8+ T cells relative to CD4+.

Material: CD4+ or CD8+ T cells sorted from blood, obtained in a trial of the OX40 agonist ivuxolimab. The TCR was taken from an adult with an advanced solid tumor such as melanoma, head and neck, liver or kidney cancer.

The DNA for the CDR3 is TGTGCCAGCTTCAGGGCAGGGTCAGCTTTCTTT. As protein: CASFRAGSAFF. J is TRBJ1-1 and V is TRBV27, with a possible D match to TRBD1 (5 bases). Trimming left V 8 bases short and J 10 bases short, with 14 bases between. This CDR3 has 11 residues. Germline V lookup: CDR1 MNHEY, CDR2 SMNVEV (reference sequence).